This T cell receptor (beta chain) derives from a study of blood T cell repertoires in COVID-19. Study-wide context: T cells, B-cell-depleted T cells, or PBMCs supplied cDNA or gDNA.

In the original processing: Reference gene primer amplification in the assay estimated nucleated cell counts. Generated by immunoSEQ multiplex PCR, the TCRdb table keeps only in-frame clones and is missing some. That table supplies the V and J calls and clone size; D and trimming were determined from the DNA. The table has around 130,000 clones, 75% to 85% seen once. With V trimmed by 6 bases and J by 1 base, 5 bases remained unmatched. The CDR3 runs 14 residues. The germline V gene has CDR1 SNHLY and CDR2 FYNNEI. This clone turned up a few times. The sequenced sample consisted of peripheral blood. J is TRBJ2-5 and V is TRBV2, with 7 positions matching TRBD1. The TCR originated in a human donor in a cohort sampled during active COVID-19. As DNA, the CDR3 is TGTGCCAGCAGACGGGACAGTCCCCAAGAGACCCAGTACTTC. This sequence encodes CASRRDSPQETQYF.